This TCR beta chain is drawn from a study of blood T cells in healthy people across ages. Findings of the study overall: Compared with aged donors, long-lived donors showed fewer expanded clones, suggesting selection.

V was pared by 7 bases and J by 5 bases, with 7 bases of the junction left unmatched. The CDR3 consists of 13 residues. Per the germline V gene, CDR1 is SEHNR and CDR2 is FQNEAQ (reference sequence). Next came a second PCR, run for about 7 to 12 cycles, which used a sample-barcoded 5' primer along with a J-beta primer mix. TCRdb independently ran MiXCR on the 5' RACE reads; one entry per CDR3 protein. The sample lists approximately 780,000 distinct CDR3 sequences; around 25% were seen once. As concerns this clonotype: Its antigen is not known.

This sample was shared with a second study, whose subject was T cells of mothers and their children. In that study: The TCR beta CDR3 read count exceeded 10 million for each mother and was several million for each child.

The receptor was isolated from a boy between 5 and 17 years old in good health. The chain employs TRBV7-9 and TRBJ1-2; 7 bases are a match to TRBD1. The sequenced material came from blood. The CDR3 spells CASNPEGAYGYTF. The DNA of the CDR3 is TGTGCCAGCAACCCGGAGGGGGCGTATGGCTACACCTTC.